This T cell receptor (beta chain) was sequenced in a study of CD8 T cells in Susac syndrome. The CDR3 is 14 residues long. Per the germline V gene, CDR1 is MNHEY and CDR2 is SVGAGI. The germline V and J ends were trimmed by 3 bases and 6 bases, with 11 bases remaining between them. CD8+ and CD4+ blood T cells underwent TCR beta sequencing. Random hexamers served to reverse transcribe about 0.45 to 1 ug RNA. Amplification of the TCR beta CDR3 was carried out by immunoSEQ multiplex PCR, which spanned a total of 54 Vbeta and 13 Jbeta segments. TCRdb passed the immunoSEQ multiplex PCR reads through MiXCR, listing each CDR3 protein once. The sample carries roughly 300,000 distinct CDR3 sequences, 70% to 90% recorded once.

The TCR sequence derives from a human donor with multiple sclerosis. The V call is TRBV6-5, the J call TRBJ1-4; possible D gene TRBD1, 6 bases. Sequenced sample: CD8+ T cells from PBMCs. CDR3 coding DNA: TGTGCCAGCAGTTATGGACAGATGGATGAAAAACTGTTTTTT. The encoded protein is CASSYGQMDEKLFF.